A single sample gave rise to the 2 T cell receptor beta chains below, sequenced in a study of blood T cell repertoires in COVID-19. Data came from immunoSEQ multiplex PCR; TCRdb stores just in-frame clones and leaves some out. Seen here are approximately 670,000 clones, around 89% observed once, and the top ten hold about 0.26%. Sequencing was done on a sample of peripheral blood. The receptors here all came from a woman in her late teens or twenties with acute or convalescent COVID-19.

In the case of this clone: Within the sample, other DNA sequences also encode this same CDR3. The V and J genes are TRBV7-2 and TRBJ1-6, with a tentative D call TRBD1 (5 bases). The CDR3 has 15 amino acids. CDR1 is SGHTA and CDR2 is FQGNSA in the germline V gene. Trimming cost V 1 base and J 7 bases, with 11 bases left between them. The CDR3 reads CASSLVGAGNSPLHF. DNA for the CDR3: TGTGCCAGCAGCTTAGTTGGGGCAGGGAATTCACCCCTCCACTTT.

V and J are TRBV6-6 and TRBJ1-2; 8 bases are a match to TRBD1. This CDR3 spans 14 amino acids. The V segment lost 5 bases and the J segment 6 bases; nucleotides outside the gene matches: 8. The germline V gene has CDR1 MNHNY and CDR2 SVGAGI (reference sequence). CDR3 nucleotide sequence: TGTGCCAGCAGTCGATCCGCAGGGGGCAATGGCTACACCTTC. Its translation is CASSRSAGGNGYTF.